A single sample gave rise to the 16 T cell receptor beta chains below, sequenced in a study of blood T cell repertoires in COVID-19. Clones were read by immunoSEQ multiplex PCR, and TCRdb kept only the in-frame ones, dropping some. The data show about 80,000 clones, 89% seen once. The sequencing sample was made of peripheral blood. The origin of the receptors is a man aged 65 to 85 with active or convalescent COVID-19.

This chain connects TRBV5-6 to TRBJ2-5; D possibly corresponds to TRBD1 (6 bases). Germline CDR1 reads SGHDT; CDR2 reads YYEEEE. The length of the CDR3 is 12 residues. Between the trimmed V and J ends, which lost 0 bases and 7 bases, there was a span of 7 bases. CDR3 loop: CASSLGRGTQYF. The DNA for the CDR3 is TGTGCCAGCAGCTTGGGCAGGGGGACCCAGTACTTC.

This clone was seen a handful of times. The chain employs TRBV30 and TRBJ1-1, with D maybe TRBD1 (5 bases). The CDR3 is made up of 13 amino acids. CDR1 GTSNPN and CDR2 SVGIG come from the germline V gene (reference sequence). V was shortened by 2 bases and J by 4 bases, with 11 bases between the two germline ends. This CDR3 reads CAWSPWRGTEAFF. CDR3 nucleotides: TGTGCCTGGAGTCCATGGAGGGGCACTGAAGCTTTCTTT.

V usage is TRBV7-9 and J usage is TRBJ1-1; possible D gene TRBD1, 5 bases. Germline V gene lookup returns CDR1 SEHNR and CDR2 FQNEAQ (reference sequence). The CDR3 has 15 residues. Trimming removed 4 bases from V and 7 bases from J, with 19 bases in between. Written as DNA, the CDR3 is TGTGCCAGCAGCTCGTTCAGGGTTTTAGGGAATGAAGCTTTCTTT. Translation gives CASSSFRVLGNEAFF.

The genes are TRBV7-6 and TRBJ2-2, with D possibly matching TRBD2 (6 bases). This CDR3 contains 15 residues. With 6 bases removed from V and 0 bases from J, the gap between germline ends came to 11 bases. Germline assignment: CDR1 SGHVS and CDR2 FNYEAQ. Here the CDR3 reads CASRRGGSNTGELFF. CDR3 DNA: TGTGCCAGCAGACGTGGAGGGTCGAACACCGGGGAGCTGTTTTTT.

The rearrangement uses TRBV4-1 and TRBJ1-2; D may be TRBD1 (5 bases). This CDR3 has 13 residues. V lost 2 bases and J 6 bases, leaving 10 bases between the germline ends. Looked up from germline, CDR1 is MGHRA and CDR2 is YSYEKL. The CDR3 DNA follows: TGCGCCAGCAGCCAATTAGGGGTCCATGGCTACACCTTC. Its protein product is CASSQLGVHGYTF.

The chain uses TRBV19 and TRBJ1-4, with D perhaps matching TRBD1 (5 bases). V lost 3 bases and J lost 8, with 22 bases in between. CDR3 length equals 17 residues. Germline values: CDR1 LNHDA, CDR2 SQIVND (reference sequence). The CDR3 reads CASSMTHFAGFNEKLFF. Written as DNA, the CDR3 is TGTGCCAGTAGTATGACTCATTTCGCAGGGTTTAACGAAAAACTGTTTTTT.

The rearrangement joins TRBV7-9 to TRBJ1-1; a possible D gene is TRBD1 (5 bases). The CDR3 length is 13 residues. V was clipped by 8 bases and J by 2 bases, with 12 bases between them. From germline, CDR1 is SEHNR and CDR2 FQNEAQ (reference sequence). This chain's CDR3 is CASCRQTNTEAFF. The CDR3 DNA sequence: TGTGCCAGCTGTCGACAGACAAACACTGAAGCTTTCTTT.

The chain links TRBV2 to TRBJ1-5, with 9 positions matching TRBD1. From germline, CDR1 is SNHLY and CDR2 FYNNEI. The ends lost 5 bases at V and 5 bases at J; junction bases unmatched: 7. This CDR3 has 15 amino acids. CDR3 region: CASSITGGWDQPQHF. In DNA form, the CDR3 reads TGTGCCAGCAGTATCACAGGGGGCTGGGATCAGCCCCAGCATTTT.

The rearrangement links TRBV7-6 to TRBJ1-1; perhaps TRBD1 as D (6 bases). Germline-derived CDR1 and CDR2 are SGHVS and FNYEAQ. This CDR3 comprises 15 residues. Trimming removed 4 bases at V and 1 base at J, with 13 bases between. CDR3 region: CASSSRTASNTEAFF. Here the CDR3 DNA reads TGTGCCAGCAGCTCCAGGACAGCTTCGAACACTGAAGCTTTCTTT.

This clone was detected only a few times. The chain is built from TRBV18 and TRBJ1-2, with D possibly matching TRBD1 (5 bases). The V gene's germline CDR1 is KGHSH and CDR2 LQKENI. The CDR3 runs 14 residues. The V end was cut by 4 bases, the J end by 8 bases, with 17 bases between. This CDR3 is CASSRTGRSGGYTF. The CDR3 coding sequence is TGTGCCAGCTCACGCACGGGTCGTTCAGGGGGCTACACCTTC.

CDR3 coding DNA: TGTGCTAGTGGTTTGAGCCCGGGGGGGTACACTGAAGCTTTCTTT. This translates into CASGLSPGGYTEAFF. This sequence joins TRBV12-5 and TRBJ1-1, with D possibly TRBD1 on 5 matching bases. The V gene's germline CDR1 is LGHNT and CDR2 FRNRAP. V shed 2 bases and J shed 3 bases, with 13 bases lying between them. The CDR3 consists of 15 residues.

The chain combines TRBV6-6 with TRBJ2-1, with a weak D call TRBD1 (7 bases). The V gene's germline CDR1 is MNHNY and CDR2 SVGAGI (reference sequence). The V end lost 4 bases, the J end lost 4 bases, and 14 bases lay between the germline ends. This CDR3 has 15 amino acids. CDR3 coding DNA: TGTGCCAGCAGTTGGGGCAGGGGGACTTACAATGAGCAGTTCTTC. Its protein product is CASSWGRGTYNEQFF.

V gene TRBV13 combines with J gene TRBJ2-2; maybe TRBD2 (5 bases). This CDR3 contains 18 residues. Germline loops: CDR1 PRHDT, CDR2 FYEKMQ (reference sequence). V dropped 5 bases and J dropped 0 bases, with 19 bases sitting between them. This CDR3 is CASSPATRGIANTGELFF. The CDR3 DNA is TGTGCCAGCAGCCCTGCCACGAGAGGGATTGCGAACACCGGGGAGCTGTTTTTT.

The CDR3, as DNA: TGTGCCAGTACCGGGACAGCGAGCTACACCTTC. Translation gives CASTGTASYTF. The genes are TRBV19 and TRBJ1-2; 7 bases line up with TRBD1. Looked up from germline, CDR1 is LNHDA and CDR2 is SQIVND (reference sequence). The CDR3 length is 11 residues. After removal of 7 bases from V and 9 bases from J, the junction contained 5 bases not matched to a gene. Using reference TRBV19 and TRBJ1-2 for the parts outside the CDR3, the full variable domain is DGGITQSPKYLFRKEGQNVTLSCEQNLNHDAMYWYRQDPGQGLRLIYYSQIVNDFQKGDIAEGYSVSREKKESFPLTVTSAQKNPTAFYLCASTGTASYTFGSGTRLTVV.

This clone has only a few counts. The genes are TRBV21-1 and TRBJ2-2; TRBD1 is the table's D call, not checked against the DNA. TRBV21-1 counts as a pseudogene. CDR3 length: 17 residues. CDR3 sequence reads: CASSPEGHRGITGELFF. CDR3 in DNA: TGTGCCAGCAGCCCCGAGGGGCACAGGGGGATAACCGGGGAGCTGTTTTTT.

The chain combines TRBV4-2 with TRBJ1-1; D not resolved. V lost 6 bases and J 0 bases, leaving 14 bases between the germline ends. This CDR3 region has 15 residues. Germline CDR1 and CDR2: LGHNA and YNFKEQ. The CDR3 coding sequence is TGTGCCAGCAGACAGTCGGTAGGAATGAACACTGAAGCTTTCTTT. Residues: CASRQSVGMNTEAFF.